These 23 T cell receptor beta chains share one sample of origin, sequenced in a study of Graves' ophthalmopathy and Graves' hyperthyroidism (dated 2018 in TCRdb). TCRdb shows the sequencer as Illumina HiSeq 2000. TCR beta CDR3 regions were amplified from RNA transcripts for repertoire sequencing. A first-round RT-PCR used HTBI primers with the Qiagen OneStep RT-PCR kit, followed by a second-round multiplex PCR, size selection and purification. TCRdb trimmed the raw reads at Q25, called clones with MiXCR and kept productive beta chains. Under each unique CDR3 protein, matching rows form one entry showing the most common genes and DNA. This sample holds hundreds of thousands of distinct CDR3 sequences; under 15% were observed only once. More than 8.5% of the sample is in the top ten clones. Source material: blood. These receptors came from a woman younger than 45 with Graves' ophthalmopathy. Donor details come from another sample of the same person, matched by shared clones.

Ten or more counts support this clonotype. At one of its ends the junction is not consistent with the germline gene, which may arise from a read error. The chain uses TRBV28 and TRBJ1-1; TRBD1 is a possible D gene (6 bases). Germline V gives CDR1 MDHEN, CDR2 SYDVKM. The CDR3 runs to 15 residues. The CDR3 DNA reads TGTGCCAGCAGTTTAACAGGGCGAAGGAACACTGGAGCTTTCTTT. Amino acids: CASSLTGRRNTGAFF. The whole variable domain, remainder taken from reference TRBV28 and TRBJ1-1, is DVKVTQSSRYLVKRTGEKVFLECVQDMDHENMFWYRQDPGLGLRLIYFSYDVKMKEKGDIPEGYSVSREKKERFSLILESASTNQTSMYLCASSLTGRRNTGAFFGQGTRLTVV.

This clonotype was detected ten times or more. The chain links TRBV28 to TRBJ2-5; possibly TRBD1 for D (6 bases). Trimming took 8 bases from V and 0 from J, leaving 19 bases between them. Per the germline V gene, CDR1 is MDHEN and CDR2 is SYDVKM. CDR3 length: 16 residues. The DNA of the CDR3 is TGTGCCAGCCCCTCCTTTACACAGGGACACCAAGAGACCCAGTACTTC. Its protein is CASPSFTQGHQETQYF.

This clonotype was counted once. The V call is TRBV15, the J call TRBJ2-5; no firm D call. Deletions cut 0 bases from V and 7 bases from J, with 15 bases between. Germline V gene data show CDR1 as LNHNV and CDR2 as YYDKDF (reference sequence). The CDR3 has 15 amino acids. CDR3 in DNA: TGTGCCACCAGCAGAGATGGTTTCTCCTGGGGGACCCAGTACTTC. Protein sequence: CATSRDGFSWGTQYF.

V and J are TRBV10-3 and TRBJ1-2, with D uncertain. The CDR3 spans 14 residues. The V end was cut by 6 bases, the J end by 0 bases, with 11 bases between. CDR1 and CDR2 (germline): ENHRY, SYGVKD. Written as DNA, the CDR3 is TGTGCCATCAGCATAGACGGCCCTAACTATGGCTACACCTTC. Its protein product is CAISIDGPNYGYTF.

In this sample, this clonotype turned up many times. The CDR3 coding sequence is TGTGCCTGGAGTCTTGGAGTACGGAAGCCCCAGCATTTT. This gives the protein CAWSLGVRKPQHF. The J gene is TRBJ1-5, the V gene TRBV30; no definite D call. V lost 2 bases and J lost 8, with 13 bases in between. The length of the CDR3 is 13 residues. Germline loops: CDR1 GTSNPN, CDR2 SVGIG (reference sequence).

This clonotype was counted many times. V gene TRBV7-6 combines with J gene TRBJ1-1; the D is unclear. V gave up 3 bases and J gave up 1 base, with 6 bases separating them. CDR1 SGHVS and CDR2 FNYEAQ come from the germline V gene. The CDR3 loop spans 13 amino acids. CDR3 DNA sequence: TGTGCCAGCAGCTTGAGGGCGAACACTGAAGCTTTCTTT. Its protein is CASSLRANTEAFF.

This clonotype was seen ten or more times. The chain recombines TRBV12-3 or TRBV12-4 with TRBJ2-7; D may be TRBD1 (5 bases). This CDR3 comprises 14 residues. V lost 4 bases and J lost 2, with 12 bases in between. DNA of the CDR3: TGTGCCAGCAGTTCTGGGGCCGGAACCTACGAGCAGTACTTC. Translating it yields CASSSGAGTYEQYF.

In this sample, this clonotype turned up many times. The chain combines TRBV6-1 with TRBJ1-2; D is undetermined. CDR1 MNHNS and CDR2 SASEGT come from the germline V gene. The germline V and J ends were trimmed by 7 bases and 0 bases, with 12 bases remaining between them. The CDR3 has 14 residues. Here the CDR3 DNA reads TGTGCCAGCATTGGGTTCCGATCTAACTATGGCTACACCTTC. This sequence encodes CASIGFRSNYGYTF.

The table lists this clonotype with many counts. This rearrangement joins TRBV6-1 to TRBJ1-2; D may be TRBD1 (5 bases). Trimming took off 7 bases at V and 7 bases at J, with 16 bases between the two ends. CDR3 length: 13 amino acids. The germline gives CDR1 MNHNS, CDR2 SASEGT. Here the CDR3 reads CASISGMRGGYTF. The CDR3 DNA sequence: TGTGCCAGCATAAGTGGCATGAGGGGTGGCTACACCTTC.

This clonotype was seen repeatedly, ten times or more. This chain uses TRBV6-1 with TRBJ2-2; 7 bases fit TRBD1. Germline V gene data show CDR1 as MNHNS and CDR2 as SASEGT. CDR3 length equals 14 residues. Trimming took 8 bases from V and 1 from J; bases not matched to a gene: 4. As DNA, the CDR3 is TGTGCCAGCGCCAGGACAGGGAACACCGGGGAGCTGTTTTTT. Translating gives CASARTGNTGELFF.

This clonotype was recorded many times. The V gene is TRBV5-1, the J gene TRBJ2-5; tentative D call: TRBD2 (5 bases). V shed 3 bases and J shed 5 bases, with 17 bases lying between them. From germline, CDR1 is SGHRS and CDR2 YFSETQ. CDR3 length equals 15 residues. CDR3 bases: TGCGCCAGCAGCTGGAAGGGAGCGCATGGGGAGACCCAGTACTTC. Residues: CASSWKGAHGETQYF.

Ten or more counts support this clonotype. The rearrangement joins TRBV19 to TRBJ2-7, with D perhaps given as TRBD1 or TRBD2 (5 bases each). The CDR3 spans 13 residues. The germline V and J ends were trimmed by 4 bases and 2 bases, with 9 bases remaining between them. In germline, CDR1 is LNHDA, CDR2 SQIVND (reference sequence). The CDR3 protein is CASSTGRPYEQYF. As DNA, the CDR3 is TGTGCCAGTAGTACGGGACGGCCCTACGAGCAGTACTTC.

The sample holds many counts of this clonotype. The chain has TRBV5-1 and TRBJ1-1; D is unclear. There are 14 residues in the CDR3. Trimming shortened V by 4 bases and J by 1 base, and 11 bases separated the two germline ends. CDR1 SGHRS and CDR2 YFSETQ come from the germline V gene. The CDR3: CASSKFRTNTEAFF. In DNA form, the CDR3 reads TGCGCCAGCAGCAAGTTTCGGACGAACACTGAAGCTTTCTTT.

The chain couples TRBV30 to TRBJ1-5; 7 nucleotides line up with TRBD1. The CDR3 contains 13 residues. Germline V lookup: CDR1 GTSNPN, CDR2 SVGIG (reference sequence). Trimming cost V 2 bases and J 6 bases; bases outside gene matches: 4. The CDR3 reads CAWSWGDSQPQHF. DNA of the CDR3: TGTGCCTGGAGTTGGGGGGACAGTCAGCCCCAGCATTTT.

Comments on this clonotype: A read error is possible here, since a much larger clone lies one base away. The chain recombines TRBV9 with TRBJ1-1; D is unclear. Germline V gene lookup returns CDR1 SGDLS and CDR2 YYNGEE. This CDR3 has 13 amino acids. CDR3 sequence: CVSSVADGTEAFF. CDR3 coding DNA: TGTGTCAGCAGCGTAGCGGATGGGACTGAAGCTTTCTTT.

This clonotype was detected ten times or more. This rearrangement joins TRBV20-1 to TRBJ2-7; D is possibly TRBD1 (5 bases). The CDR3 extends over 11 amino acids. Trimming left V 5 bases short and J 6 bases short, with 11 bases between. Germline assignment: CDR1 DFQATT and CDR2 SNEGSKA (reference sequence). CDR3 in amino acids: CSAAQGSEQYF. CDR3 nucleotide sequence: TGCAGTGCTGCCCAGGGAAGCGAGCAGTACTTC.

This clonotype was found many times. The V and J genes are TRBV28 and TRBJ2-5, with 8 bases aligning to TRBD2. The V gene's germline CDR1 is MDHEN and CDR2 SYDVKM. J lost 1 base, V lost 5 bases, and 3 bases had no gene match. The length of the CDR3 is 14 residues. DNA for the CDR3: TGTGCCAGCAGTCCCGGGACTAGCCAAGAGACCCAGTACTTC. Translated, it gives CASSPGTSQETQYF.

In its sample, this clonotype was seen many times. The CDR3 protein is CASSTSPNTEAFF. The CDR3 nucleotides read TGTGCCAGCAGCACAAGCCCGAACACTGAAGCTTTCTTT. The chain couples TRBV12-3 or TRBV12-4 to TRBJ1-1; D not resolved. V shed 6 bases and J shed 1 base, with 9 bases lying between them. The CDR3 extends over 13 amino acids.

This clonotype was found a few times. The rearrangement joins TRBV12-3 or TRBV12-4 to TRBJ2-5, with a weak D call TRBD1 (5 bases). Trimming took off 5 bases at V and 2 bases at J, with 15 bases between the two ends. The CDR3 length is 15 residues. CDR3 in DNA: TGTGCCAGCAGTCCCAGCCAGGGTCTACAAGAGACCCAGTACTTC. Translated: CASSPSQGLQETQYF.

This clonotype appeared many times. The chain has TRBV6-1 and TRBJ1-1; 9 nucleotides align to TRBD1. CDR3 length equals 12 residues. V trimming: 2 bases; J trimming: 12 bases; junction bases outside the gene matches: 4. Germline lookup yields CDR1 MNHNS and CDR2 SASEGT. This chain's CDR3 is CASSEMGQGTFF. The DNA of the CDR3 is TGTGCCAGCAGTGAAATGGGACAGGGAACTTTCTTT.

This clonotype was recorded at least ten times. The V gene is TRBV6-2 or TRBV6-3, the J gene TRBJ2-7; 7 positions agree with TRBD1. Trimming removed 0 bases from V and 4 bases from J; junction bases left unmatched: 6. CDR3 length: 15 amino acids. The V gene's germline CDR1 is MNHEY and CDR2 SVGEGT. In DNA form, the CDR3 reads TGTGCCAGCAGTTACTCGGGACAGAACAAATACGAGCAGTACTTC. Translation gives CASSYSGQNKYEQYF.

This clonotype was counted ten times or more. In DNA, the CDR3 is TGTGCCACCAGCCGGGACAGGGAGACCGGGGAGCTGTTTTTT. It specifies CATSRDRETGELFF. The chain couples TRBV15 to TRBJ2-2; the match to TRBD1 covers 9 bases. With 5 bases clipped from V and 5 bases from J, the junction kept 3 bases outside the gene matches. Per germline, CDR1 LNHNV and CDR2 YYDKDF (reference sequence). This CDR3 comprises 14 residues. Variable domain in full (rest from reference TRBV15 and TRBJ2-2): DAMVIQNPRYQVTQFGKPVTLSCSQTLNHNVMYWYQQKSSQAPKLLFHYYDKDFNNEADTPDNFQSRRPNTSFCFLDIRSPGLGDTAMYLCATSRDRETGELFFGEGSRLTVL.

This clonotype was counted many times. This chain joins TRBV6-5 and TRBJ2-2, with 10 bases identical to TRBD1. Germline V CDR1 and CDR2: MNHEY, SVGAGI. The CDR3 is 16 amino acids. After removal of 5 bases from V and 5 bases from J, the junction contained 8 bases not matched to a gene. The DNA of the CDR3 is TGTGCCAGCAGTCCCGGGACAGGGGTCAGGACCGGGGAGCTGTTTTTT. Translating it yields CASSPGTGVRTGELFF.